These 18 T cell receptor beta chains were sequenced from one sample in a study of shared clonotypes between healthy human individuals. The data were produced by immunoSEQ multiplex PCR, yet TCRdb's version contains in-frame clones alone and is incomplete. The sample shows about 1.5 million clones, 98% of them seen only once. Sequenced material: naive CD4+ T cells sorted from blood. Subset noted: CD45RA+ positively selected. These TCRs come from a man under 40 in good health.

J is TRBJ1-5 and V is TRBV29-1; D gene ambiguous. Trimming cost V 7 bases and J 6 bases, with 16 bases left between them. Per germline, CDR1 SQVTM and CDR2 ANQGSEA. This CDR3 is 13 amino acids long. CDR3 region: CSARFDQLQPQHF. DNA of the CDR3: TGCAGCGCCCGATTTGATCAGCTTCAGCCCCAGCATTTT.

The chain recombines TRBV18 with TRBJ1-5; 7 bases agree with TRBD1. The V and J ends lost 3 bases and 3 bases, in that order; junction bases with no gene match: 5. The CDR3 extends over 15 amino acids. Germline V gene sequence: CDR1 KGHSH, CDR2 LQKENI. CDR3 protein: CASSPVGQANQPQHF. DNA of the CDR3: TGTGCCAGCTCACCGGTTGGACAGGCCAATCAGCCCCAGCATTTT.

V gene TRBV15 combines with J gene TRBJ1-1, with 7 bases fitting TRBD1. With 6 bases clipped from V and 4 bases from J, the junction kept 11 bases outside the gene matches. The CDR3 is 15 residues long. Germline CDR1 LNHNV, CDR2 YYDKDF (reference sequence). Written as DNA, the CDR3 is TGTGCCACCAGGCCAGGGGGGGGCGCGAGCACTGAAGCTTTCTTT. Protein: CATRPGGGASTEAFF.

The chain recombines TRBV6-6 with TRBJ2-1; D is perhaps TRBD1 (6 bases). The V gene's germline CDR1 is MNHNY and CDR2 SVGAGI (reference sequence). This CDR3 region has 16 residues. Trimming stripped 7 bases from V and 6 bases from J, with 22 bases between. CDR3 in DNA: TGTGCCAGCAACGGAGAGGGGGTCATTAAAGGCAATGAGCAGTTCTTC. It is translated as CASNGEGVIKGNEQFF.

This chain links TRBV7-2 with TRBJ1-5; D is undetermined. Between the trimmed V and J ends, which lost 2 bases and 7 bases, there was a span of 9 bases. From germline, CDR1 is SGHTA and CDR2 FQGNSA. CDR3 length: 13 residues. The DNA for the CDR3 is TGTGCCAGCAGCTTAAAAGGTGGGCAGCCCCAGCATTTT. It codes for CASSLKGGQPQHF.

This clone appeared once. V and J are TRBV11-2 and TRBJ2-3, with 8 bases matching TRBD2. CDR1 is SGHAT and CDR2 is FQNNGV in the germline V gene. CDR3 length: 18 amino acids. J was trimmed by 3 bases and V by 0 bases; bases with no gene match: 11. CDR3 sequence reads: CASSLDRTSYSFTDTQYF. Here the CDR3 DNA reads TGTGCCAGCAGCTTAGACCGGACTAGCTACAGCTTTACAGATACGCAGTATTTT.

This chain links TRBV29-1 with TRBJ2-3; 10 bases match TRBD1. The junction had 9 bases not matched to a gene; V was cut back by 3 bases and J by 6 bases. The CDR3 has 15 amino acids. Per germline, CDR1 SQVTM and CDR2 ANQGSEA. The CDR3 DNA is TGCAGCGTTGATCGGCGACAGGGGGCGGGGGATACGCAGTATTTT. Translation gives CSVDRRQGAGDTQYF.

To note about this clone: The identical CDR3 is also encoded by other nucleotide sequences in the sample. The CDR3 DNA reads as TGCGCCAGCAGCCAAGAAGGGCGGGGGGGATACGAGCAGTACTTC. Translation gives CASSQEGRGGYEQYF. The chain recombines TRBV4-3 with TRBJ2-7, with 9 bases fitting TRBD2. Trimming took 0 bases from V and 4 from J; bases not matched to a gene: 4. This CDR3 contains 15 residues. Germline CDR1 and CDR2: LGHNA and YSLEER.

The CDR3 here is CASSWTSGSSYEQYF. The CDR3 DNA sequence: TGCGCCAGCAGCTGGACTAGCGGGAGCTCCTACGAGCAGTACTTC. The V gene is TRBV5-1, the J gene TRBJ2-7, with TRBD2 matching 13 bases. V was clipped by 3 bases and J by 0 bases; unmatched bases: 0. CDR1 is SGHRS, CDR2 YFSETQ, per germline. This CDR3 is 15 amino acids long. Complete variable domain (other parts from reference TRBV5-1 and TRBJ2-7): KAGVTQTPRYLIKTRGQQVTLSCSPISGHRSVSWYQQTPGQGLQFLFEYFSETQRNKGNFPGRFSGRQFSNSRSEMNVSTLELGDSALYLCASSWTSGSSYEQYFGPGTRLTVT.

The chain employs TRBV5-1 and TRBJ2-1; TRBD2 agrees at 9 bases. The germline gives CDR1 SGHRS, CDR2 YFSETQ. The ends lost 3 bases at V and 2 bases at J; junction bases unmatched: 6. This CDR3 comprises 16 residues. The CDR3 bases are TGCGCCAGCAGCTCCTTAGCGGGAGTCCCCTACAATGAGCAGTTCTTC. Translating it yields CASSSLAGVPYNEQFF.

V gene TRBV7-2 combines with J gene TRBJ2-5, with 11 bases matching TRBD2. Losses at the gene ends were 3 bases for V and 5 bases for J; bases not matched to a gene: 2. Germline V gene lookup returns CDR1 SGHTA and CDR2 FQGNSA. The CDR3 spans 14 residues. CDR3 protein: CASSFSGRAETQYF. The CDR3 DNA reads as TGTGCCAGCAGCTTTAGCGGGAGGGCGGAGACCCAGTACTTC.

The chain combines TRBV2 with TRBJ2-7, with TRBD1 matching 10 bases. This CDR3 contains 13 residues. Germline V gene data show CDR1 as SNHLY and CDR2 as FYNNEI. V lost 6 bases, J lost 6 bases, and 5 bases stayed unmatched. The CDR3 DNA is TGTGCCAGCAGAACGAGGACAGGGGGCGAGCAGTACTTC. This gives the protein CASRTRTGGEQYF.

The gene calls are TRBV7-9 and TRBJ1-4, with D perhaps TRBD1 (6 bases). This CDR3 is built from 13 residues. Per germline, CDR1 SEHNR and CDR2 FQNEAQ (reference sequence). The V end lost 6 bases, the J end lost 8 bases, and 13 bases lay between the germline ends. For the CDR3, the DNA is TGTGCCAGCAGAGGAGAGGGACAAGAAAAACTGTTTTTT. It specifies CASRGEGQEKLFF.

The CDR3 loop reads CASSLVVGLGNEQFF. The CDR3, as DNA: TGTGCCAGCAGCTTAGTGGTTGGATTGGGCAATGAGCAGTTCTTC. The chain couples TRBV11-2 to TRBJ2-1; D gene unclear. This CDR3 is 15 amino acids long. Trimming took 1 base from V and 6 from J, leaving 13 bases between them. CDR1 is SGHAT, CDR2 FQNNGV, per germline.

The rearrangement uses TRBV4-1 and TRBJ2-7; tentatively, D is TRBD1 (5 bases). V lost 4 bases, J lost 0 bases, and 13 bases lay in between. In germline, CDR1 is MGHRA, CDR2 YSYEKL. CDR3 length equals 15 residues. In DNA, the CDR3 is TGCGCCAGCAGCCCGACAGTAGACCGCTCCTACGAGCAGTACTTC. This encodes CASSPTVDRSYEQYF.

Regarding this clone: Other DNA sequences in the same sample also yield this CDR3. The gene calls are TRBV19 and TRBJ2-2, with TRBD1 identical over 7 bases. The CDR3 contains 15 residues. Trimming at V came to 5 bases and at J to 1 base, leaving 4 bases not matched to a gene. CDR1 is LNHDA and CDR2 is SQIVND in the germline V gene (reference sequence). The CDR3 is CASSLRQGNTGELFF. The CDR3 DNA follows: TGTGCCAGTAGTCTGCGACAGGGGAACACCGGGGAGCTGTTTTTT.

V and J are TRBV5-4 and TRBJ2-1; no reliable D call. The ends were cut back, 0 bases at V and 0 bases at J, with 4 bases in the middle. The CDR3 extends over 14 amino acids. The germline gives CDR1 SGHNT, CDR2 YYREEE (reference sequence). The CDR3 DNA reads TGTGCCAGCAGCTTGGACGGCTCCTACAATGAGCAGTTCTTC. It specifies CASSLDGSYNEQFF.

The J gene is TRBJ2-7, the V gene TRBV2, with D possibly called TRBD1 or TRBD2 (5 bases each). Trimming removed 3 bases from V and 7 bases from J, with 10 bases in between. The germline V gene encodes CDR1 SNHLY and CDR2 FYNNEI. The CDR3 sequence is 12 residues long. CDR3 loop: CASSDGTKEQYF. The CDR3 DNA reads TGTGCCAGCAGTGATGGGACGAAGGAGCAGTACTTC.